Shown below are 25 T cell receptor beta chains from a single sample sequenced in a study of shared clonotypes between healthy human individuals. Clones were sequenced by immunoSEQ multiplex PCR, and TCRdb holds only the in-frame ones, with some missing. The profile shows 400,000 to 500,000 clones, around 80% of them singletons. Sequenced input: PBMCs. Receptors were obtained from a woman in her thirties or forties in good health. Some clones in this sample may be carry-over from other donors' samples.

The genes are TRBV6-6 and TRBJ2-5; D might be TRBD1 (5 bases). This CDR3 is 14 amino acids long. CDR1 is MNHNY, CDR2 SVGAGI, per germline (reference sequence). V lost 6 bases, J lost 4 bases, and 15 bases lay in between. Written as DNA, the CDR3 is TGTGCCAGCAGAAGGGGTGAAGCGACAGAGACCCAGTACTTC. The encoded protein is CASRRGEATETQYF.

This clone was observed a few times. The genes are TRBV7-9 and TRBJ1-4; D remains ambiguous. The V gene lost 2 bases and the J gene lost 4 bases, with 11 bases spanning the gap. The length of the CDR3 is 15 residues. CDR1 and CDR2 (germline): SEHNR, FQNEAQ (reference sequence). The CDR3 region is CASSLFTVYNEKLFF. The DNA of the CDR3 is TGTGCCAGCAGCTTATTTACCGTGTATAATGAAAAACTGTTTTTT.

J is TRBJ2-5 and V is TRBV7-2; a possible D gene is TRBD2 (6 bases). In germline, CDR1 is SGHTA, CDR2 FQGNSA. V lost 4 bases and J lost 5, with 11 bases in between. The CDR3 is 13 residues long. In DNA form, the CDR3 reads TGTGCCAGCAGCTCCTGGGGGAGGGAGACCCAGTACTTC. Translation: CASSSWGRETQYF.

CDR3 DNA: TGTGCCAGCAGTTTAAGGTGGGGAGGGGGTAAGAAGGAGACCCAGTACTTC. It specifies CASSLRWGGGKKETQYF. The rearrangement uses TRBV27 and TRBJ2-5; the D gene is possibly TRBD2 (7 bases). CDR3 length: 17 residues. V gave up 2 bases and J gave up 5 bases, with 21 bases separating them. Germline CDR1 and CDR2: MNHEY and SMNVEV (reference sequence).

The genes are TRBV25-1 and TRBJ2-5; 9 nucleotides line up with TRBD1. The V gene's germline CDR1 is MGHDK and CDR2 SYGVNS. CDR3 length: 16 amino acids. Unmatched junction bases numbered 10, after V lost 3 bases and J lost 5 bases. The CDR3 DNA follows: TGTGCCAGCAGTGATCTAGGGGACAGGGTTGGGGAGACCCAGTACTTC. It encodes CASSDLGDRVGETQYF.

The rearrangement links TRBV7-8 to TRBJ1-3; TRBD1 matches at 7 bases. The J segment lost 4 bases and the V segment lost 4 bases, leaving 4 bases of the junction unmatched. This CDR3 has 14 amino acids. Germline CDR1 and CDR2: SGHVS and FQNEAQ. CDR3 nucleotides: TGTGCCAGCAGCTCATGGACAGGCGGAAACACCATATATTTT. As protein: CASSSWTGGNTIYF.

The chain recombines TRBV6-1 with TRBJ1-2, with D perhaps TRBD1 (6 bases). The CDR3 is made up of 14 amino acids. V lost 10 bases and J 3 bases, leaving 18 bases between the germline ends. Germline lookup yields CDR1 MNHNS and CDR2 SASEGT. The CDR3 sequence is CANRLLGQYYGYTF. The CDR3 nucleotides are TGTGCCAACAGACTTCTCGGACAGTACTATGGCTACACCTTC.

The CDR3, as DNA: TGTGCCAGCAGGTACAGGGGCAACTATGGCTACACCTTC. It encodes CASRYRGNYGYTF. This sequence joins TRBV28 and TRBJ1-2, with 7 bases identical to TRBD1. The CDR3 totals 13 residues. Per the germline V gene, CDR1 is MDHEN and CDR2 is SYDVKM. Trimming removed 6 bases from V and 2 bases from J; junction bases left unmatched: 3.

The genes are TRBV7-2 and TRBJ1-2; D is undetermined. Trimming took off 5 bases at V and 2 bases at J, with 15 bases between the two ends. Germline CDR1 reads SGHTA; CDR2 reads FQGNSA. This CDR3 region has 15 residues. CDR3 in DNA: TGTGCCAGCAGCATAAGGACTGGTTTCAACTATGGCTACACCTTC. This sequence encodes CASSIRTGFNYGYTF.

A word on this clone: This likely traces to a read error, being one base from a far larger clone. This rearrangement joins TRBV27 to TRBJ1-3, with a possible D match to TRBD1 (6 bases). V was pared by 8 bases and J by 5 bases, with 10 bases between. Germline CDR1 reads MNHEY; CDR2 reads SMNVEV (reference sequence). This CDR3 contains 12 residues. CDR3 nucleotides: TGTGCCAGCGGGGGCAGGAGAAACACCATATATTTT. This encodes CASGGRRNTIYF.

CDR3 amino acids: CASSLGPGGNTDTQYF. CDR3 DNA sequence: TGCGCCAGCAGCTTGGGTCCCGGGGGTAACACAGATACGCAGTATTTT. The V call is TRBV5-1, the J call TRBJ2-3, with D perhaps matching TRBD2 (6 bases). The V end was cut by 0 bases, the J end by 2 bases, with 13 bases between. Germline V lookup: CDR1 SGHRS, CDR2 YFSETQ. This CDR3 comprises 16 residues.

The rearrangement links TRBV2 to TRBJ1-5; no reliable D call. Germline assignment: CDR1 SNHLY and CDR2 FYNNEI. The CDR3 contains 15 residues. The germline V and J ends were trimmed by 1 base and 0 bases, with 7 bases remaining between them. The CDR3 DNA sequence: TGTGCCAGCAGTGAAGTACATTATAGCAATCAGCCCCAGCATTTT. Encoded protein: CASSEVHYSNQPQHF.

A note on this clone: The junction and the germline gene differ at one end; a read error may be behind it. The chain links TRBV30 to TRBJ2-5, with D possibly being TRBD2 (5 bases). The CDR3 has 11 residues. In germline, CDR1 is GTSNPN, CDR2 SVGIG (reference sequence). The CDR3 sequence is CAWSVQAEQHF. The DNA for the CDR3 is TGTGCCTGGAGTGTACAAGCGGAGCAGCACTTC.

As DNA, the CDR3 is TGTGCCAGTAGTATTCGGAGGGATGGGACCGGGGAGCTGTTTTTT. It encodes CASSIRRDGTGELFF. The chain uses TRBV19 and TRBJ2-2; perhaps TRBD2 as D (6 bases). The V end was cut by 3 bases, the J end by 5 bases, with 13 bases between. CDR3 length: 15 residues. CDR1 is LNHDA, CDR2 SQIVND, per germline (reference sequence).

The CDR3 region has the DNA TGTGCCAGTAGTATATGGGCACAGGATGAAGCTTTCTTT. Translating gives CASSIWAQDEAFF. This chain links TRBV19 with TRBJ1-1; D may be TRBD1 (5 bases). This CDR3 is 13 amino acids long. Looked up from germline, CDR1 is LNHDA and CDR2 is SQIVND (reference sequence). Trimming removed 2 bases at V and 7 bases at J, with 11 bases between.

The CDR3 DNA is TGTGCCAGCAGTTTGTCAGCGGGAGGGTCCTACGAGCAGTACTTC. It is translated as CASSLSAGGSYEQYF. The chain has TRBV27 and TRBJ2-5; 10 bases align to TRBD2. The end of the DNA is better explained by TRBJ2-7, so the J call may be wrong. The CDR3 is 15 residues long. Germline CDR1 reads MNHEY; CDR2 reads SMNVEV (reference sequence).

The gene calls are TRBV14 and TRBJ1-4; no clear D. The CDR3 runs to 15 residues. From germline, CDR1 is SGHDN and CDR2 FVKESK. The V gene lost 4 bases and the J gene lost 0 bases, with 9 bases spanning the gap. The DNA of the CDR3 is TGTGCCAGCAGCCCGAACAGAGCAACTAATGAAAAACTGTTTTTT. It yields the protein CASSPNRATNEKLFF.

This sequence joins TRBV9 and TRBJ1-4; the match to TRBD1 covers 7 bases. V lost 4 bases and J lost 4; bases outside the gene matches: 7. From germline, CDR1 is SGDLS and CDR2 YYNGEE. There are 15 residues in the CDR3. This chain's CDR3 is CASSYGGTVNEKLFF. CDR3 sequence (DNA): TGTGCCAGCAGCTATGGAGGGACAGTTAATGAAAAACTGTTTTTT.

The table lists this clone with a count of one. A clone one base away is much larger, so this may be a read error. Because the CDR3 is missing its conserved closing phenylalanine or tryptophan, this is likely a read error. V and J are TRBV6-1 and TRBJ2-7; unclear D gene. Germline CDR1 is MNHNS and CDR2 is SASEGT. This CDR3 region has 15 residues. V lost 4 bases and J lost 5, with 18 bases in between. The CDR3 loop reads CASSVGPATSNEQYL. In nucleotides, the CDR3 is TGTGCCAGCAGTGTAGGGCCCGCCACATCGAACGAGCAGTACCTC.

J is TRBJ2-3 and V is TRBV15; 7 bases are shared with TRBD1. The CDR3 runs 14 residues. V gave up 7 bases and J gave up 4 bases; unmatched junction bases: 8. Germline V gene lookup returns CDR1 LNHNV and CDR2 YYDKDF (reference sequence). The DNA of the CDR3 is TGTGCCACCAAATCAGGGGGACCTTCAGATACGCAGTATTTT. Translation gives CATKSGGPSDTQYF.

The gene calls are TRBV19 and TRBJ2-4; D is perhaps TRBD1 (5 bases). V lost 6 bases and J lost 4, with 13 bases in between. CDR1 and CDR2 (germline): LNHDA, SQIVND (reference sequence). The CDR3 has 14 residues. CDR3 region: CASRHDRNKNIQYF. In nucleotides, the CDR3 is TGTGCCAGTAGGCACGACAGAAATAAAAACATTCAGTACTTC.

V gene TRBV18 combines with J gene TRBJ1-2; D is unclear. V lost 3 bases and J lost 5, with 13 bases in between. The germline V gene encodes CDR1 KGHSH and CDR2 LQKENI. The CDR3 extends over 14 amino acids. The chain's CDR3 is CASSPDGSMYGYTF. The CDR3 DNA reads TGTGCCAGCTCACCGGACGGGTCAATGTATGGCTACACCTTC.

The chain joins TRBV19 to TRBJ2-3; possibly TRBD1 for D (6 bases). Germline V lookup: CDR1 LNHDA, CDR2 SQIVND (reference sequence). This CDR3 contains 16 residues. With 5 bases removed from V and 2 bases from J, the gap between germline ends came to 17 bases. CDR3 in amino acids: CASSLTPGAPTDTQYF. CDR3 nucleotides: TGTGCCAGTAGTCTAACTCCAGGGGCACCCACAGATACGCAGTATTTT.

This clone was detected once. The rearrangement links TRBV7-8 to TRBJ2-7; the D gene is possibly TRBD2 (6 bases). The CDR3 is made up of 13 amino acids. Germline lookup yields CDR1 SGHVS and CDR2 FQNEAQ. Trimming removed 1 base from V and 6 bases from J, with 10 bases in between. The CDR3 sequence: CASSLVEGIEQYF. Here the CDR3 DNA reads TGTGCCAGCAGCTTAGTGGAGGGCATCGAGCAGTACTTC. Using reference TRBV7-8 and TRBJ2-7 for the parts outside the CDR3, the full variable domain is GAGVSQSPRYKVAKRGQDVALRCDPISGHVSLFWYQQALGQGPEFLTYFQNEAQLDKSGLPSDRFFAERPEGSVSTLKIQRTQQEDSAVYLCASSLVEGIEQYFGPGTRLTVT.

CDR3 DNA sequence: TGCGCCAGCAGCCAACTCGTCCAAATGGACACTGAAGCTTTCTTT. Protein sequence: CASSQLVQMDTEAFF. The J gene is TRBJ1-1, the V gene TRBV4-3; D is ambiguous. Trimming took off 2 bases at V and 3 bases at J, with 13 bases between the two ends. The germline V gene has CDR1 LGHNA and CDR2 YSLEER. CDR3 length: 15 residues.